This T cell receptor beta chain was recorded in a study of T cell responses to AZD1222 COVID-19 vaccine. Whole-study findings and limits: Breadth and depth of Spike-specific TCRs rose after two AZD1222 doses. Clonal diversity was possibly underestimated; the donors were predominantly white British and more often female. Repertoires were obtained only post-peak T cell response.

The germline V gene encodes CDR1 SGHVS and CDR2 FQNEAQ. CDR3 size: 16 residues. V dropped 1 base and J dropped 2 bases, with 12 bases sitting between them. About this clone: Antigen specificity is unknown.

Method: immunoSEQ multiplex PCR; TCRdb's copy keeps in-frame clones and lacks some. Of some 130,000 clones in the sample, roughly 89% were seen once. This chain uses TRBV7-8 with TRBJ2-4; tentatively, D is TRBD1 (5 bases). The sequences come from peripheral blood, collected 28 days after the second AZD1222 dose. This TCR was recovered from an adult who received the AZD1222 COVID-19 vaccine. The CDR3 here is CASSLETGRTKNIQYF. The CDR3 DNA follows: TGTGCCAGCAGCTTAGAAACAGGTCGAACCAAAAACATTCAGTACTTC.